This TCR beta chain was sequenced during a study of CD8 T cells in ankylosing spondylitis. Whole-study findings and limits: The study identified a TCR beta motif of seven or eight highly homologous variants that appeared characteristic of ankylosing spondylitis blood. Several of the motif variants were reported before in synovial fluid and blood from reactive arthritis.

The CDR3 extends over 14 amino acids. V was trimmed by 0 bases and J by 6 bases, leaving 13 bases between them. The germline CDR1 and CDR2 sequences are SGHRS and YFSETQ. On this clonotype itself: Its target is not known.

Construction of TCR beta libraries was performed using quantitative 5'-RACE with molecular barcodes. TCRdb re-called the 5' RACE reads with MiXCR, one entry per CDR3 protein. The sample shows fewer than 400,000 distinct CDR3 sequences, 7% to 9% of them seen only once. Sequencing was performed on blood, either unsorted or a sorted T cell fraction (not recorded which). The genes are TRBV5-1 and TRBJ2-7; maybe TRBD2 (6 bases). The TCR sequence derives from a male donor with ankylosing spondylitis. CDR3 loop: CASSLAPGAGEQYF. The DNA for the CDR3 is TGCGCCAGCAGCTTGGCCCCGGGAGCAGGCGAGCAGTACTTC.